This T cell receptor beta chain stems from a study of T-cell memory formation after mild COVID-19. TCRdb recomputed calls from the 5' RACE reads with MiXCR, one row per CDR3 protein. Of hundreds of thousands of distinct CDR3 sequences in the sample, approximately 19% are singletons; the top ten hold around 12%. The V segment lost 6 bases and the J segment 4 bases; nucleotides outside the gene matches: 6. This CDR3 is 13 amino acids long. Germline lookup yields CDR1 ENHRY and CDR2 SYGVKD. This clonotype has just a few counts. The specimen sequenced was PBMCs or a T cell subset sorted from them (not recorded which). The clonotype was recovered from an adult woman who had mild COVID-19 (a few samples of this study predate the infection). Cell type and time point are not known. The chain is built from TRBV10-3 and TRBJ2-7; 7 nucleotides agree with TRBD2. The CDR3 bases are TGTGCCATCAGCTTGACTAGCTCTTACGAGCAGTACTTC. Its translation is CAISLTSSYEQYF.